This T cell receptor beta chain was identified in a study of T cells after yellow fever vaccination. Broader study findings: A weaker secondary response peaked on day 5, the primary on day 15. After the booster, roughly 96% of CD4 and about 90% of CD8 primary-response clones were re-detected.

Researchers made TCR cDNA using 5'RACE template switching, and this step added a universal primer site and UMIs. TCRdb itself ran the 5' RACE reads through MiXCR, one entry per CDR3 protein. The sample carries approximately 330,000 distinct CDR3 sequences, roughly 3.9% recorded once. This clonotype was counted many times. Its specificity is unknown. Trimming removed 4 bases from V and 2 bases from J, with 11 bases in between. Per the germline V gene, CDR1 is LGHNA and CDR2 is YNFKEQ. This CDR3 is built from 14 residues. The chain combines TRBV4-2 with TRBJ2-5; D gene unclear. Material: PBMCs, obtained 5 days after the yellow fever booster vaccination. This TCR was recovered from a man younger than 35 who received the YFV17D yellow fever vaccine. CDR3 nucleotides: TGTGCCAGCAGCCGACACGGGCTACAAGAGACCCAGTACTTC. Translated: CASSRHGLQETQYF.